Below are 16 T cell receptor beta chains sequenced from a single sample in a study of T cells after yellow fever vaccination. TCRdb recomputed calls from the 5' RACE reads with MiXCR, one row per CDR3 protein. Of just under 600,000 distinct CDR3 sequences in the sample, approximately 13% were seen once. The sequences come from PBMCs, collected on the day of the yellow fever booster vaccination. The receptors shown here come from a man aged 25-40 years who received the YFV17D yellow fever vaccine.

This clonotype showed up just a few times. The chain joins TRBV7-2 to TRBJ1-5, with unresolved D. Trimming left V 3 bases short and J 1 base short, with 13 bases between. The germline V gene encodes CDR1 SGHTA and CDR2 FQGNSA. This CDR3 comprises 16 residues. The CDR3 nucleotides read TGTGCCAGCAGCTTCTCCGGGCCCCTAAGCAATCAGCCCCAGCATTTT. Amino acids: CASSFSGPLSNQPQHF.

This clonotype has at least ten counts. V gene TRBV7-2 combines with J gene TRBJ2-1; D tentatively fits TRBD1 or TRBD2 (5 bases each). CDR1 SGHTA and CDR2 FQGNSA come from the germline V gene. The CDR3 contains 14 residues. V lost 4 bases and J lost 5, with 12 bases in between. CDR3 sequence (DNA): TGTGCCAGCAGCTCCGGGACGACGAACAATGAGCAGTTCTTC. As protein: CASSSGTTNNEQFF.

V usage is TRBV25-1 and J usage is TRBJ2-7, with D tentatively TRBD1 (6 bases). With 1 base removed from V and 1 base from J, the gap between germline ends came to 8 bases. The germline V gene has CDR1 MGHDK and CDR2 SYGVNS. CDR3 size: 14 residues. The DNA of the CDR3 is TGTGCCAGCAGTGAATTAGGGGGATCCTACGAGCAGTACTTC. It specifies CASSELGGSYEQYF.

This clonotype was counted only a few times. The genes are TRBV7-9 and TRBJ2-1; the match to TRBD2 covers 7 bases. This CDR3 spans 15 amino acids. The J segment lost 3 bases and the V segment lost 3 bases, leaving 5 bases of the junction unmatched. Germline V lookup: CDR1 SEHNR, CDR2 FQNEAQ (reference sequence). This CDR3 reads CASSFLAEGYNEQFF. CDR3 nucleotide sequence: TGTGCCAGCAGCTTCCTAGCGGAAGGCTACAATGAGCAGTTCTTC.

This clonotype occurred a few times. The CDR3 sequence: CATGSGANVLTF. The DNA of the CDR3 is TGCGCCACCGGGTCTGGGGCCAACGTCCTGACTTTC. The chain recombines TRBV5-1 with TRBJ2-6; D not resolved. V dropped 9 bases and J dropped 1 base, with 5 bases sitting between them. Per the germline V gene, CDR1 is SGHRS and CDR2 is YFSETQ. The CDR3 runs 12 residues.

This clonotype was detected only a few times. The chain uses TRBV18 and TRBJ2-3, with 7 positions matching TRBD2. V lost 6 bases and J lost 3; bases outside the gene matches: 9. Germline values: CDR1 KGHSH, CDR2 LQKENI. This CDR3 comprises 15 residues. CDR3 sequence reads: CASSFAGVETDTQYF. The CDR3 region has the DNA TGTGCCAGCTCTTTCGCGGGAGTTGAAACAGATACGCAGTATTTT.

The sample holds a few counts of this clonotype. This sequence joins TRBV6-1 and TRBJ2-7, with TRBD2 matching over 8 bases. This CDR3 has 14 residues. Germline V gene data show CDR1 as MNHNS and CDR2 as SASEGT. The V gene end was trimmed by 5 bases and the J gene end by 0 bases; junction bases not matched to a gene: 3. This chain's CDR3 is CASSQTSASYEQYF. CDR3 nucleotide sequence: TGTGCCAGCAGTCAGACTAGCGCCTCCTACGAGCAGTACTTC.

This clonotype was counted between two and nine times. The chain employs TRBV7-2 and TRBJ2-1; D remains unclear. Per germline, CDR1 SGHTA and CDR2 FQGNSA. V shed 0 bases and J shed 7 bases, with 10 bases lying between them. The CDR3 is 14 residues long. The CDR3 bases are TGTGCCAGCAGCTTAGCGAACCTCGGGAATGAGCAGTTCTTC. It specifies CASSLANLGNEQFF.

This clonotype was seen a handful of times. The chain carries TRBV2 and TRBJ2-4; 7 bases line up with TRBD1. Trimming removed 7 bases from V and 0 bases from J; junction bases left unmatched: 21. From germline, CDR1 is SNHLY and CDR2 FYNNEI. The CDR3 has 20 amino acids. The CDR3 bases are TGTGCCAGCAAGCTCCTCTTTTTTCCTGACAGGGCACTAGCCAAAAACATTCAGTACTTC. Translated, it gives CASKLLFFPDRALAKNIQYF.

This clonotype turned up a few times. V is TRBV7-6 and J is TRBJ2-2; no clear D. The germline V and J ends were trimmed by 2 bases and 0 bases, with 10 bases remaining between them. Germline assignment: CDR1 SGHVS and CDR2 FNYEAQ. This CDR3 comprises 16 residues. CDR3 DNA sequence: TGTGCCAGCAGCTTACGAATATCGGCGAACACCGGGGAGCTGTTTTTT. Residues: CASSLRISANTGELFF.

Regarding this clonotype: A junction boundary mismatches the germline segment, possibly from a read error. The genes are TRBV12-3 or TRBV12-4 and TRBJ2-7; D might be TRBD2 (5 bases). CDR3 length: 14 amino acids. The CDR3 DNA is TGTGCCTGCAGTCCAAACCGGGACTCCTACGAGCAGTACTTC. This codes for CACSPNRDSYEQYF.

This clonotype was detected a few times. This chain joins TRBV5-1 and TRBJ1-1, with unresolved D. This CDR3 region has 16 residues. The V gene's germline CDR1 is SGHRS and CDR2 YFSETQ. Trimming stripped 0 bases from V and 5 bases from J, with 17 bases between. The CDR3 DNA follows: TGCGCCAGCAGCTTGGCTTTCTTTGGGGAGGGAACTGAAGCTTTCTTT. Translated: CASSLAFFGEGTEAFF.

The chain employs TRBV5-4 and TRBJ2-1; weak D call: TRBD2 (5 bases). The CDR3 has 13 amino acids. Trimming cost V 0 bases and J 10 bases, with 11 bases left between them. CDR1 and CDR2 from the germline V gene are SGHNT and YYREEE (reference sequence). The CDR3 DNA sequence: TGTGCCAGCAGCTTGGCTGGCGGGTGGGAGCAGTTCTTC. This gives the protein CASSLAGGWEQFF.

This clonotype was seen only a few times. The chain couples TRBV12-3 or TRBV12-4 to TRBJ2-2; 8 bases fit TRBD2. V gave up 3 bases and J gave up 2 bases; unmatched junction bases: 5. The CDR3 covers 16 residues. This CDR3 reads CASSFLVAGNTGELFF. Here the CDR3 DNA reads TGTGCCAGCAGTTTCCTCGTAGCGGGAAACACCGGGGAGCTGTTTTTT.

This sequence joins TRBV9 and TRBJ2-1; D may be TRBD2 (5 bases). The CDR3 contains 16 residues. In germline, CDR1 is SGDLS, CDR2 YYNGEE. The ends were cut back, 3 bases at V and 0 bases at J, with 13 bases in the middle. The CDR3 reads CASSGEGYSSYNEQFF. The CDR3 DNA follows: TGTGCCAGCAGCGGCGAGGGTTATAGCTCCTACAATGAGCAGTTCTTC.

CDR3 in amino acids: CASSWDARSNYGYTF. The CDR3 bases are TGTGCCAGCAGCTGGGACGCCAGGTCAAACTATGGCTACACCTTC. The chain is built from TRBV6-1 and TRBJ1-2; D possibly corresponds to TRBD1 (5 bases). This CDR3 has 15 residues. CDR1 and CDR2 (germline): MNHNS, SASEGT. Deletions cut 6 bases from V and 2 bases from J, with 16 bases between.